This TCR beta chain was sequenced during a study of Ad26.COV2.S vaccination and SARS-CoV-2 variants. Across the study: Ad26.COV2.S shots went into the muscle once or twice, 56 days apart.

This CDR3 is 17 amino acids long. The table came from immunoSEQ multiplex PCR; TCRdb's copy has only in-frame clones and leaves some out. Of 300,000 to 400,000 clones listed, around 86% were seen once; the top ten hold about 3.5%. Study-level findings and limits: Vaccine recipients had higher spike-specific TCR breadth than placebo recipients. Across vaccine and placebo recipients, the breadth of non-spike TCRs was similar. TCR breadth and depth estimates may have understated total T cell responses.

Worth noting for this clone: Its specificity is unknown.

Treatment denoted: some 20 received Ad26.COV2.S at low or high dose, single or two shots; a few received placebo; per-sample allocation not given. Samples were taken on day 63 after the first vaccine or placebo injection. The TCR was taken from a person aged 18-65 years who received the Ad26.COV2.S COVID-19 vaccine or a placebo. V gene TRBV21-1 combines with J gene TRBJ2-7; the table gives TRBD1 as D, unverified against the DNA. TRBV21-1 constitutes a pseudogene. This material consisted of peripheral blood, taken in a trial of Ad26.COV2.S vaccine versus placebo. This CDR3 reads CASTQQVRDRVGYEQYF. CDR3 sequence (DNA): TGTGCCAGCACGCAACAAGTCCGGGACAGGGTTGGGTACGAGCAGTACTTC.